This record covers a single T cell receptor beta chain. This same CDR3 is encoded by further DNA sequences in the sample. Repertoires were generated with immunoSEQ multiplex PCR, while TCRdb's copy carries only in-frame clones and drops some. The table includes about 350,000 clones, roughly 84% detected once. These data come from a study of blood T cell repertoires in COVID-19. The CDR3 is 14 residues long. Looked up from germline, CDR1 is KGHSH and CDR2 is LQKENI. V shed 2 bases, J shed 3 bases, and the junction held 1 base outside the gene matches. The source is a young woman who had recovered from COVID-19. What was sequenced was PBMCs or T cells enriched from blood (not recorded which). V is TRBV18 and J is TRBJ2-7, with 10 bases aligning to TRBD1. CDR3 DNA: TGTGCCAGCTCACCAGGGACAGGGGTCTACGAGCAGTACTTC. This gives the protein CASSPGTGVYEQYF.